The rows below give T cell receptor beta chains drawn from one sample of a study of PD-1 blockade in classical Hodgkin lymphoma. TCRdb's table, derived via immunoSEQ multiplex PCR, lists solely in-frame clones and lacks some. The sample shows about 20,000 clones, 84% of them seen only once. The sequencing used CD8+ T cells from blood, collected before the fourth cycle of nivolumab. The receptors were sampled from a human donor with classical Hodgkin lymphoma. CDR3s include the opening cysteine and the closing phenylalanine or tryptophan. Each record gives: J gene, D gene, clone size, V gene, CDR3 DNA, CDR3 protein. A D gene is named only where the DNA matches it firmly. A clone size is listed for some rows: how often the clone was seen (once, few, many), or a class if it is expanded.

j_call: TRBJ2-1; d_call: -; clone_size: -; v_call: TRBV9; cdr3_nt: TGTGCCAGCAGCGTAGGGGGATTTAACCCGCAGGATGAGCAGTTCTTC; cdr3_aa: CASSVGGFNPQDEQFF
j_call: TRBJ1-1; d_call: -; clone_size: -; v_call: TRBV2; cdr3_nt: TGTGCCAGCAAGTCGGGAAGGGGGACTGAAGCTTTCTTT; cdr3_aa: CASKSGRGTEAFF
j_call: TRBJ1-5; d_call: -; clone_size: -; v_call: TRBV15; cdr3_nt: TGTGCCACCAGCAGAACAGCCTACAATCAGCCCCAGCATTTT; cdr3_aa: CATSRTAYNQPQHF
j_call: TRBJ1-1; d_call: TRBD1; clone_size: -; v_call: TRBV19; cdr3_nt: TGTGCCAGTAGTATAGGGGCAGGGGGCAACACTGAAGCTTTCTTT; cdr3_aa: CASSIGAGGNTEAFF
j_call: TRBJ1-2; d_call: -; clone_size: -; v_call: TRBV28; cdr3_nt: TGTGCCAGCAGTTTGGAGGGCAGGACGGTAAACTATGGCTACACCTTC; cdr3_aa: CASSLEGRTVNYGYTF
j_call: TRBJ2-2; d_call: -; clone_size: -; v_call: TRBV28; cdr3_nt: TGTGCCAGCACGATGAACACCGGGGAGCTGTTTTTT; cdr3_aa: CASTMNTGELFF
j_call: TRBJ2-1; d_call: -; clone_size: -; v_call: TRBV2; cdr3_nt: TGTGCCAGCAGTGTCGGGACGGAACACAATGAGCAGTTCTTC; cdr3_aa: CASSVGTEHNEQFF
j_call: TRBJ2-6; d_call: TRBD1; clone_size: few; v_call: TRBV27; cdr3_nt: TGTGCCAGCAGCCATCCACAGGGGGCTAAATTCTCTGGGGCCAACGTCCTGACTTTC; cdr3_aa: CASSHPQGAKFSGANVLTF
j_call: TRBJ2-2; d_call: TRBD1; clone_size: -; v_call: TRBV6-6; cdr3_nt: TGTGCCAGCAGTCCATACAGGGGCACCGGGGAGCTGTTTTTT; cdr3_aa: CASSPYRGTGELFF
j_call: TRBJ1-1; d_call: TRBD1; clone_size: -; v_call: TRBV30; cdr3_nt: TGTGCCTGGGCCGAAGCCAGGGACAGGGTGGGTCTCACTGAAGCTTTCTTT; cdr3_aa: CAWAEARDRVGLTEAFF
j_call: TRBJ2-3; d_call: TRBD2; clone_size: -; v_call: TRBV9; cdr3_nt: TGTGCCAGCAGCGGCGGGAGAAAAACAGATACGCAGTATTTT; cdr3_aa: CASSGGRKTDTQYF
j_call: TRBJ2-1; d_call: TRBD1; clone_size: -; v_call: TRBV4-3; cdr3_nt: TGCGCCAGCAGCCAAGAATCGACAGGGGGTAATGAGCAGTTCTTC; cdr3_aa: CASSQESTGGNEQFF
j_call: TRBJ2-7; d_call: -; clone_size: -; v_call: TRBV7-9; cdr3_nt: TGTGCCAGCAGCCGGGACCTCCTCGAGCAGTACTTC; cdr3_aa: CASSRDLLEQYF
j_call: TRBJ2-1; d_call: -; clone_size: -; v_call: TRBV4-3; cdr3_nt: TGCGCCAGCAGCGTACCGGGGATTGGTAATGAGCAGTTCTTC; cdr3_aa: CASSVPGIGNEQFF
j_call: TRBJ2-1; d_call: TRBD2; clone_size: -; v_call: TRBV2; cdr3_nt: TGTGCCAGCACCGCCGGGGGGAATGAGCAGTTCTTC; cdr3_aa: CASTAGGNEQFF
j_call: TRBJ2-7; d_call: TRBD1; clone_size: -; v_call: TRBV25-1; cdr3_nt: TGTGCCAGCAGTGATTACGACAGGGGCTACGAGCAGTACTTC; cdr3_aa: CASSDYDRGYEQYF
j_call: TRBJ1-4; d_call: -; clone_size: -; v_call: TRBV13; cdr3_nt: TGTGCCAGCAGCCCAGGACAAGGGGAAAAACTGTTTTTT; cdr3_aa: CASSPGQGEKLFF
j_call: TRBJ2-5; d_call: TRBD2; clone_size: -; v_call: TRBV5-1; cdr3_nt: TGCGCCAGCAGCCTCGCGAGTGGAGCGGGGGGAAAAGAGACCCAGTACTTC; cdr3_aa: CASSLASGAGGKETQYF
j_call: TRBJ2-1; d_call: TRBD2; clone_size: -; v_call: TRBV19; cdr3_nt: TGTGCCAGTAGTATTCTCCCCAGCGGGGGGGAGGATGAGCAGTTCTTC; cdr3_aa: CASSILPSGGEDEQFF
j_call: TRBJ2-3; d_call: TRBD2; clone_size: -; v_call: TRBV4-3; cdr3_nt: TGCGCCAGCAGCCAAGATCCGACTAGCGGGGGGGATACGCAGTATTTT; cdr3_aa: CASSQDPTSGGDTQYF
j_call: TRBJ1-1; d_call: -; clone_size: -; v_call: TRBV13; cdr3_nt: TGTGCCAGCAGCCTACGACAGTCTGAGATGAACACTGAAGCTTTCTTT; cdr3_aa: CASSLRQSEMNTEAFF
j_call: TRBJ2-1; d_call: -; clone_size: once; v_call: TRBV10-1; cdr3_nt: TGCGCCAGCAGAGGGTTGGGTGGGGGTATATACAATGAGCAGTTCTTC; cdr3_aa: CASRGLGGGIYNEQFF
j_call: TRBJ1-2; d_call: -; clone_size: -; v_call: TRBV6-1; cdr3_nt: TGTGCCAGCAATCTGGACCTCCTCTATGGCTACACCTTC; cdr3_aa: CASNLDLLYGYTF
j_call: TRBJ1-5; d_call: -; clone_size: -; v_call: TRBV15; cdr3_nt: TGTGCCACCAGCAGAGCGGACCAGCCCCAGCATTTT; cdr3_aa: CATSRADQPQHF
j_call: TRBJ1-2; d_call: -; clone_size: -; v_call: TRBV6-6; cdr3_nt: TGTGCCAGCAGTTACGGGGGGGCGGGTGGCTACACCTTC; cdr3_aa: CASSYGGAGGYTF
j_call: TRBJ2-6; d_call: -; clone_size: -; v_call: TRBV9; cdr3_nt: TGTGCCAGCAGTTTTCGTCGGGCGAAGGACTCTGGGGCCAACGTCCTGACTTTC; cdr3_aa: CASSFRRAKDSGANVLTF
j_call: TRBJ2-3; d_call: TRBD1; clone_size: -; v_call: TRBV28; cdr3_nt: TGTGCCAGCAGTTTGTGGGGACAGGGGGTCCGGACAGATACGCAGTATTTT; cdr3_aa: CASSLWGQGVRTDTQYF
j_call: TRBJ2-7; d_call: -; clone_size: -; v_call: TRBV4-1; cdr3_nt: TGCGCCAGCAGCCAAGATATCACAGCTCCAAAATACGAGCAGTACTTC; cdr3_aa: CASSQDITAPKYEQYF
j_call: TRBJ2-1; d_call: -; clone_size: -; v_call: TRBV29-1; cdr3_nt: TGCAGCGTTGACACAGCCTACAATGAGCAGTTCTTC; cdr3_aa: CSVDTAYNEQFF
j_call: TRBJ1-1; d_call: -; clone_size: once; v_call: TRBV4-2; cdr3_nt: TGTGCCAGCAGCTCCGCTATGGCAGAGAACACTGAAGCTTTCTTT; cdr3_aa: CASSSAMAENTEAFF
j_call: TRBJ2-3; d_call: -; clone_size: -; v_call: TRBV7-2; cdr3_nt: TGTGCCAGCAGCTTAGAACTAGCCAACACAGATACGCAGTATTTT; cdr3_aa: CASSLELANTDTQYF
j_call: TRBJ1-2; d_call: -; clone_size: -; v_call: TRBV13; cdr3_nt: TGTGCCAGCAGCTTTAAGAGTAACTATGGCTACACCTTC; cdr3_aa: CASSFKSNYGYTF
j_call: TRBJ2-7; d_call: -; clone_size: -; v_call: TRBV19; cdr3_nt: TGTGCCAGTAGTATAGGAGGGGGACTGGGCTACGAGCAGTACTTC; cdr3_aa: CASSIGGGLGYEQYF
j_call: TRBJ2-7; d_call: TRBD2; clone_size: -; v_call: TRBV15; cdr3_nt: TGTGCCACCAGCAGAGGGGGAGAGCAGGGAGGGGTCCTTTCCTACGAGCAGTACTTC; cdr3_aa: CATSRGGEQGGVLSYEQYF
j_call: TRBJ2-1; d_call: -; clone_size: -; v_call: TRBV29-1; cdr3_nt: TGCAGCGTTGAGGTCGTCTACAATGAGCAGTTCTTC; cdr3_aa: CSVEVVYNEQFF
j_call: TRBJ1-1; d_call: -; clone_size: -; v_call: TRBV5-4; cdr3_nt: TGTGCCAGCTTCCCCCCAGGGGTAACTGAAGCTTTCTTT; cdr3_aa: CASFPPGVTEAFF
j_call: TRBJ2-3; d_call: -; clone_size: -; v_call: TRBV29-1; cdr3_nt: TGCAGCGGGGGGACTTATCGGAACACAGATACGCAGTATTTT; cdr3_aa: CSGGTYRNTDTQYF
j_call: TRBJ1-6; d_call: TRBD1; clone_size: few; v_call: TRBV7-9; cdr3_nt: TGTGCCAGCAGCCCGAGGACAGGAGTTTCACCCCTCCACTTT; cdr3_aa: CASSPRTGVSPLHF
j_call: TRBJ2-7; d_call: TRBD1; clone_size: few; v_call: TRBV27; cdr3_nt: TGTGCCAGCAGTGCCACAGGGGGCTACGAGCAGTACTTC; cdr3_aa: CASSATGGYEQYF
j_call: TRBJ1-2; d_call: -; clone_size: few; v_call: TRBV2; cdr3_nt: TGTGCCAGCAGTGAAAGGGGTGTAGATGGCTATGGCTACACCTTC; cdr3_aa: CASSERGVDGYGYTF
j_call: TRBJ2-1; d_call: TRBD2; clone_size: -; v_call: TRBV18; cdr3_nt: TGTGCCAGCTCACTAAGGACTAGCGGGGGGCCGGGTGAGCAGTTCTTC; cdr3_aa: CASSLRTSGGPGEQFF
j_call: TRBJ2-3; d_call: -; clone_size: -; v_call: TRBV11-2; cdr3_nt: TGTGCCAGCAGCTTCCCTGGAATGAGATATTTT; cdr3_aa: CASSFPGMRYF
j_call: TRBJ2-1; d_call: -; clone_size: -; v_call: TRBV25-1; cdr3_nt: TGTGCCAGCAGTGAATCCCGGGGGTTCTCCTACAATGAGCAGTTCTTC; cdr3_aa: CASSESRGFSYNEQFF